These T cell receptor beta chains were read from a single sample in a study of STAT5B mutations in CD4+ large granular lymphocyte leukemia. Sequencing was performed with immunoSEQ multiplex PCR; in TCRdb, only in-frame clones are kept and a portion is missing. Among around 48,000 clones, around 70% were seen once, and the ten largest hold approximately 1.4%. Sample: CD4+ T cells from blood buffy coats. Every receptor here comes from a human donor in good health. Both conserved end residues are part of each CDR3. Fields, in order: V gene, D gene, J gene, clone size, CDR3 protein, CDR3 DNA. A D gene is named only where the DNA matches it firmly. Only part of the rows carry a size: once, few, many, or a class if the clone is expanded.

v_call: TRBV6-1; d_call: .; j_call: TRBJ1-2; clone_size: once; cdr3_aa: CASSESLEAWGYTF; cdr3_nt: TGTGCCAGCAGTGAAAGCCTCGAGGCCTGGGGCTACACCTTC
v_call: TRBV28; d_call: TRBD1; j_call: TRBJ1-6; clone_size: few; cdr3_aa: CASSFRRTGNSPLHF; cdr3_nt: TGTGCCAGCAGTTTTAGGAGGACAGGGAATTCACCCCTCCACTTT
v_call: TRBV19; d_call: TRBD2; j_call: TRBJ2-3; clone_size: few; cdr3_aa: CASTDSGGRADTQYF; cdr3_nt: TGTGCCAGTACCGATAGCGGGGGGAGGGCAGATACGCAGTATTTT
v_call: TRBV7-9; d_call: .; j_call: TRBJ1-5; clone_size: .; cdr3_aa: CASAYHGNQPQHF; cdr3_nt: TGTGCCAGCGCATATCACGGCAATCAGCCCCAGCATTTT
v_call: TRBV19; d_call: TRBD1; j_call: TRBJ1-6; clone_size: .; cdr3_aa: CASCRDRASPLHF; cdr3_nt: TGTGCCAGTTGCCGGGACAGGGCTTCACCCCTCCACTTT
v_call: TRBV6-5; d_call: TRBD1; j_call: TRBJ2-7; clone_size: once; cdr3_aa: CASSRTGKGYEQYF; cdr3_nt: TGTGCCAGCAGCCGGACAGGAAAAGGCTACGAGCAGTACTTC
v_call: TRBV29-1; d_call: TRBD1; j_call: TRBJ2-5; clone_size: .; cdr3_aa: CSVRQGAGETQYF; cdr3_nt: TGCAGCGTCCGACAGGGGGCAGGGGAGACCCAGTACTTC
v_call: TRBV9; d_call: TRBD1; j_call: TRBJ2-3; clone_size: .; cdr3_aa: CASSLRTGGPDTQYF; cdr3_nt: TGTGCCAGCAGCCTCAGGACAGGGGGCCCAGATACGCAGTATTTT
v_call: TRBV18; d_call: .; j_call: TRBJ1-2; clone_size: few; cdr3_aa: CASSPIQGGYTF; cdr3_nt: TGTGCCAGCTCACCGATCCAGGGGGGCTACACCTTC
v_call: TRBV30; d_call: .; j_call: TRBJ1-6; clone_size: .; cdr3_aa: CAWGTDSYNSPLHF; cdr3_nt: TGTGCCTGGGGAACCGACTCCTATAATTCACCCCTCCACTTT
v_call: TRBV19; d_call: TRBD1; j_call: TRBJ2-1; clone_size: .; cdr3_aa: CASSIDPAGGRRGEQFF; cdr3_nt: TGTGCCAGTAGTATAGATCCGGCAGGGGGCCGCCGAGGTGAGCAGTTCTTC
v_call: TRBV5-8; d_call: TRBD1; j_call: TRBJ2-5; clone_size: .; cdr3_aa: CASSQTGGGWETQYF; cdr3_nt: TGTGCCAGCAGCCAAACAGGGGGCGGTTGGGAGACCCAGTACTTC
v_call: TRBV30; d_call: .; j_call: TRBJ1-2; clone_size: once; cdr3_aa: CAWSLAALRYTF; cdr3_nt: TGTGCCTGGAGTCTTGCGGCGCTGCGCTACACCTTC
v_call: TRBV2; d_call: .; j_call: TRBJ2-5; clone_size: .; cdr3_aa: CASSEGETQYF; cdr3_nt: TGTGCCAGCAGTGAAGGGGAGACCCAGTACTTC
v_call: TRBV19; d_call: .; j_call: TRBJ2-7; clone_size: few; cdr3_aa: CASSGHALGEQYF; cdr3_nt: TGTGCCAGTAGTGGGCACGCCCTAGGGGAGCAGTACTTC
v_call: TRBV7-2; d_call: .; j_call: TRBJ2-7; clone_size: once; cdr3_aa: CASSLARVSYEQYF; cdr3_nt: TGTGCCAGCAGCTTAGCCCGGGTCTCCTACGAGCAGTACTTC
v_call: TRBV10-3; d_call: TRBD2; j_call: TRBJ2-1; clone_size: .; cdr3_aa: CAITAGGPNEQFF; cdr3_nt: TGTGCCATCACTGCGGGGGGGCCCAATGAGCAGTTCTTC
v_call: TRBV18; d_call: .; j_call: TRBJ1-2; clone_size: .; cdr3_aa: CASSPGARGDYGYTF; cdr3_nt: TGTGCCAGCTCACCAGGGGCGCGCGGGGACTATGGCTACACCTTC
v_call: TRBV4-2; d_call: .; j_call: TRBJ1-1; clone_size: few; cdr3_aa: CASSQLSDGYTEAFF; cdr3_nt: TGTGCCAGCAGCCAATTGAGCGATGGGTACACTGAAGCTTTCTTT
v_call: TRBV7-2; d_call: .; j_call: TRBJ2-5; clone_size: .; cdr3_aa: CASSLATLETQYF; cdr3_nt: TGTGCCAGCAGCTTAGCGACACTCGAGACCCAGTACTTC
v_call: TRBV7-2; d_call: TRBD1; j_call: TRBJ2-4; clone_size: .; cdr3_aa: CASRTNRGRNIQYF; cdr3_nt: TGTGCCAGCAGAACGAACAGGGGTCGAAACATTCAGTACTTC
v_call: TRBV5-1; d_call: .; j_call: TRBJ1-1; clone_size: few; cdr3_aa: CASSLGWNTEAFF; cdr3_nt: TGCGCCAGCAGCTTGGGATGGAACACTGAAGCTTTCTTT
v_call: TRBV27; d_call: .; j_call: TRBJ2-6; clone_size: .; cdr3_aa: CASSGTGSSGANVLTF; cdr3_nt: TGTGCCAGCAGTGGAACAGGGAGCTCTGGGGCCAACGTCCTGACTTTC
v_call: TRBV5-5; d_call: TRBD1; j_call: TRBJ2-7; clone_size: .; cdr3_aa: CASSWDRDRGASQQYF; cdr3_nt: TGTGCCAGCAGCTGGGACCGGGACAGGGGGGCTAGTCAGCAGTACTTC
v_call: TRBV6-6; d_call: .; j_call: TRBJ1-5; clone_size: once; cdr3_aa: CASSPTRGNYQPQHF; cdr3_nt: TGTGCCAGCAGTCCTACCAGGGGAAATTATCAGCCCCAGCATTTT